The 23 T cell receptor beta chains below were found in one sample sequenced in a study of cytomegalovirus exposure and HLA in healthy donors. 60 Vbeta and 13 Jbeta primers were used in PCR. Profiling relied on immunoSEQ multiplex PCR, and the TCRdb table lists in-frame clones only, not all of them. The table lists about 67,000 clones, approximately 92% of them singletons. Sequencing was carried out using PBMCs. The receptor set was obtained from a woman aged 25 to 39 in good health and CMV-seropositive.

This rearrangement joins TRBV7-9 to TRBJ2-7, with D possibly TRBD1 on 6 matching bases. Germline assignment: CDR1 SEHNR and CDR2 FQNEAQ (reference sequence). The CDR3 contains 15 residues. The V end lost 4 bases, the J end lost 0 bases, and 13 bases lay between the germline ends. CDR3 DNA sequence: TGTGCCAGCAGCTCCGACAGGTCTAGCTCCTACGAGCAGTACTTC. Residues: CASSSDRSSSYEQYF. Supplemented by reference TRBV7-9 and TRBJ2-7, the full variable domain reads DTGVSQNPRHKITKRGQNVTFRCDPISEHNRLYWYRQTLGQGPEFLTYFQNEAQLEKSRLLSDRFSAERPKGSFSTLEIQRTEQGDSAMYLCASSSDRSSSYEQYFGPGTRLTVT.

The J gene is TRBJ2-1, the V gene TRBV11-2, with 8 nucleotides matching TRBD2. Trimming took 1 base from V and 6 from J; bases not matched to a gene: 5. Germline V gene sequence: CDR1 SGHAT, CDR2 FQNNGV. CDR3 size: 15 residues. CDR3 sequence (DNA): TGTGCCAGCAGCTTAGGGCTAGCGGGTCTCAATGAGCAGTTCTTC. It codes for CASSLGLAGLNEQFF.

The genes are TRBV4-2 and TRBJ1-1; D remains ambiguous. V lost 5 bases to trimming and J lost 6 bases, with 7 bases between them. Germline loops: CDR1 LGHNA, CDR2 YNFKEQ. The CDR3 is 11 residues long. The CDR3 nucleotides read TGTGCCAGCAGCTTCAGTGCTGAAGCTTTCTTT. Translation: CASSFSAEAFF.

This chain links TRBV5-1 with TRBJ2-7; 8 positions agree with TRBD1. Germline-derived CDR1 and CDR2 are SGHRS and YFSETQ. The V gene end was trimmed by 3 bases and the J gene end by 5 bases; junction bases not matched to a gene: 7. The CDR3 is 14 residues long. DNA of the CDR3: TGCGCCAGCAGCTCTGGACAGGGCCAGGACGAGCAGTACTTC. Translation: CASSSGQGQDEQYF.

V and J are TRBV2 and TRBJ2-1, with 10 bases matching TRBD2. CDR1 is SNHLY, CDR2 FYNNEI, per germline. The CDR3 contains 14 residues. V dropped 7 bases and J dropped 7; count of bases not matched to a gene: 7. Here the CDR3 DNA reads TGTGCCAGCAATTTAGCGGGAGGTGGGAATGAGCAGTTCTTC. This encodes CASNLAGGGNEQFF.

This clone was seen just once. The rearrangement joins TRBV9 to TRBJ2-5; 13 positions match TRBD2. The end of the DNA is better explained by TRBJ2-7, so the J call may be wrong. Germline CDR1 and CDR2: SGDLS and YYNGEE. The CDR3 runs 16 residues. The CDR3, as DNA: TGTGCCAGCAGCGCCGGGACTAGCGGGACTACCTACGAGCAGTACTTC. It encodes CASSAGTSGTTYEQYF.

J is TRBJ1-1 and V is TRBV6-6, with no clear D. The CDR3 totals 13 residues. The germline V and J ends were trimmed by 6 bases and 4 bases, with 12 bases remaining between them. Per the germline V gene, CDR1 is MNHNY and CDR2 is SVGAGI (reference sequence). The DNA for the CDR3 is TGTGCCAGCAGGGAAGGAGGTCTCACTGAAGCTTTCTTT. Its protein is CASREGGLTEAFF.

The chain is built from TRBV19 and TRBJ1-1, with D hard to call. This CDR3 is built from 11 residues. V was cut by 6 bases and J by 2 bases, with 4 bases left in between. Germline loops: CDR1 LNHDA, CDR2 SQIVND (reference sequence). The CDR3 DNA follows: TGTGCCAGTAGCCTAAACACTGAAGCTTTCTTT. The encoded protein is CASSLNTEAFF.

This sequence joins TRBV25-1 and TRBJ2-7; 11 bases line up with TRBD1. The CDR3 spans 14 residues. CDR1 is MGHDK, CDR2 SYGVNS, per germline. The trim removed 6 bases at V and 4 bases at J, leaving 5 bases unmatched. The CDR3 DNA sequence: TGTGCCAGCAGCCCCGGGACAGGGGGTTACGAGCAGTACTTC. Translating gives CASSPGTGGYEQYF.

The chain uses TRBV10-2 and TRBJ2-7; D may be TRBD2 (5 bases). This CDR3 has 13 amino acids. Trimming took off 5 bases at V and 0 bases at J, with 8 bases between the two ends. Germline V gene sequence: CDR1 WSHSY, CDR2 SAAADI. As DNA, the CDR3 is TGCGCCAGCAGTAGCGGAAACTCCTACGAGCAGTACTTC. It is translated as CASSSGNSYEQYF.

The rearrangement uses TRBV30 and TRBJ2-7; 12 bases agree with TRBD2. Germline V gene lookup returns CDR1 GTSNPN and CDR2 SVGIG (reference sequence). The CDR3 is 14 residues long. V trimming: 5 bases; J trimming: 5 bases; junction bases outside the gene matches: 7. The CDR3 loop reads CAWPSGRAQDEQYF. The CDR3 DNA reads TGTGCCTGGCCTAGCGGGAGGGCCCAGGACGAGCAGTACTTC.

The rearrangement links TRBV7-9 to TRBJ1-2; D possibly corresponds to TRBD1 (5 bases). The V and J ends lost 8 bases and 6 bases respectively, with 7 bases between them. The CDR3 extends over 10 amino acids. Looked up from germline, CDR1 is SEHNR and CDR2 is FQNEAQ (reference sequence). CDR3 loop: CASGTDGYTF. Written as DNA, the CDR3 is TGTGCCAGCGGGACTGATGGCTACACCTTC.

This chain links TRBV5-4 with TRBJ2-1; 11 bases are a match to TRBD2. The ends lost 4 bases at V and 4 bases at J; junction bases unmatched: 4. There are 15 residues in the CDR3. In germline, CDR1 is SGHNT, CDR2 YYREEE (reference sequence). The CDR3 protein is CASSMGLAEYNEQFF. CDR3 bases: TGTGCCAGCAGCATGGGACTAGCGGAATACAATGAGCAGTTCTTC.

The chain is built from TRBV15 and TRBJ2-1; 11 positions agree with TRBD2. The length of the CDR3 is 15 residues. Germline V lookup: CDR1 LNHNV, CDR2 YYDKDF (reference sequence). With V trimmed by 5 bases and J by 3 bases, 3 bases remained unmatched. The CDR3: CATSPGLADYNEQFF. CDR3 nucleotide sequence: TGTGCCACCAGCCCGGGACTAGCGGACTACAATGAGCAGTTCTTC.

The rearrangement joins TRBV12-5 to TRBJ1-2; TRBD1 is a possible D gene (5 bases). The V end lost 4 bases, the J end lost 1 base, and 10 bases lay between the germline ends. The CDR3 extends over 14 amino acids. Germline loops: CDR1 LGHNT, CDR2 FRNRAP. This chain's CDR3 is CASGYTDINYGYTF. The DNA of the CDR3 is TGTGCTAGTGGTTACACGGACATTAACTATGGCTACACCTTC.

The V call is TRBV5-1, the J call TRBJ2-5; 12 bases fit TRBD1. With V trimmed by 4 bases and J by 4 bases, 5 bases remained unmatched. There are 15 residues in the CDR3. CDR1 SGHRS and CDR2 YFSETQ come from the germline V gene. The CDR3 spells CASSAGDRGRETQYF. CDR3 sequence (DNA): TGCGCCAGCAGCGCGGGGGACAGGGGGCGAGAGACCCAGTACTTC. Combining the CDR3 with reference TRBV5-1 and TRBJ2-5 gives the whole variable domain KAGVTQTPRYLIKTRGQQVTLSCSPISGHRSVSWYQQTPGQGLQFLFEYFSETQRNKGNFPGRFSGRQFSNSRSEMNVSTLELGDSALYLCASSAGDRGRETQYFGPGTRLLVL.

This clone was seen once. The chain's CDR3 is CASKREYTDTQYF. The CDR3 bases are TGTGCCAGCAAGCGGGAATATACAGATACGCAGTATTTT. V gene TRBV5-4 combines with J gene TRBJ2-3; 7 nucleotides line up with TRBD2. V lost 6 bases, J lost 3 bases, and 4 bases stayed unmatched. CDR1 and CDR2 from the germline V gene are SGHNT and YYREEE (reference sequence). The CDR3 consists of 13 residues.

The genes are TRBV13 and TRBJ2-1; TRBD2 aligns across 9 bases. The CDR3 totals 16 residues. Losses at the gene ends were 8 bases for V and 5 bases for J; bases not matched to a gene: 13. The germline CDR1 and CDR2 sequences are PRHDT and FYEKMQ (reference sequence). CDR3 residues: CASGLFSGSGDNEQFF. The CDR3 DNA sequence: TGTGCCAGCGGTCTTTTTAGCGGGAGCGGGGACAATGAGCAGTTCTTC.

The rearrangement joins TRBV6-6 to TRBJ1-2; tentative D call: TRBD1 (5 bases). Germline V CDR1 and CDR2: MNHNY, SVGAGI (reference sequence). The CDR3 sequence is 14 residues long. V dropped 2 bases and J dropped 4 bases, with 11 bases sitting between them. CDR3: CASSYGQGSYGYTF. CDR3 in DNA: TGTGCCAGCAGTTACGGTCAGGGCAGCTATGGCTACACCTTC.

The chain has TRBV13 and TRBJ2-5; 8 nucleotides line up with TRBD1. With 5 bases clipped from V and 4 bases from J, the junction kept 9 bases outside the gene matches. The CDR3 is made up of 15 amino acids. Looked up from germline, CDR1 is PRHDT and CDR2 is FYEKMQ (reference sequence). Here the CDR3 reads CASSRDRLGAETQYF. The CDR3, as DNA: TGTGCCAGCAGCCGGGACAGGCTGGGGGCAGAGACCCAGTACTTC.

The rearrangement joins TRBV7-7 to TRBJ2-1; D not certain. The length of the CDR3 is 14 residues. Germline V gene data show CDR1 as SSHAT and CDR2 as FNYEAQ (reference sequence). V was shortened by 5 bases and J by 6 bases, with 14 bases between the two germline ends. CDR3 DNA sequence: TGTGCCAGCAGCACTGCCCCTCTAGGCAATGAGCAGTTCTTC. This translates into CASSTAPLGNEQFF. The entire variable domain, with the rest obtained from reference TRBV7-7 and TRBJ2-1, is as follows: GAGVSQSPRYKVTKRGQDVTLRCDPISSHATLYWYQQALGQGPEFLTYFNYEAQPDKSGLPSDRFSAERPEGSISTLTIQRTEQRDSAMYRCASSTAPLGNEQFFGPGTRLTVL.

The genes are TRBV4-1 and TRBJ2-4, with TRBD2 identical over 8 bases. Germline CDR1 MGHRA, CDR2 YSYEKL. V shed 0 bases and J 3 bases; nucleotides not matched to a gene: 4. The CDR3 contains 16 residues. CDR3 DNA: TGCGCCAGCAGCCAAGAGTTAGCGGGAAGCAAAAACATTCAGTACTTC. This sequence encodes CASSQELAGSKNIQYF.

The rearrangement joins TRBV6-1 to TRBJ2-1, with 7 bases that match TRBD1. The V gene's germline CDR1 is MNHNS and CDR2 SASEGT. The CDR3 sequence is 16 residues long. The V gene end was trimmed by 4 bases and the J gene end by 0 bases; junction bases not matched to a gene: 6. The CDR3 DNA is TGTGCCAGCAGTGGGAACAGGGGCGCCTCCTACAATGAGCAGTTCTTC. Translating it yields CASSGNRGASYNEQFF.